The clone carrying this T cell receptor (beta chain) was seen many times. Antigen specificity is unknown. This entry comes from a study of metastatic and nonmetastatic thyroid tumors. At the level of the study: Across peripheral blood and tumor or nodule tissue samples taken from malignant and benign thyroid patients, the repertoires were compared with one another.

In the authors' workflow: A distant-metastasis classifier for papillary thyroid cancer was built using CDR3 differences across clinicopathological groups. TCRdb reanalyzed the PCR reads via MiXCR. The V and J calls were determined by TCRdb, not by the authors. The sample includes 45,000 to 65,000 clones, 20% to 25% of them seen just once. Germline CDR1 LNHDA, CDR2 SQIVND (reference sequence). This CDR3 contains 15 residues. With 3 bases removed from V and 0 bases from J, the gap between germline ends came to 12 bases. Every patient underwent thyroid surgery untreated. Notes on the study in general: In both blood and tumor samples, TCR beta diversity was reported significantly higher for malignant than benign nodules.

The clonotype was recovered from a female donor with papillary thyroid cancer or a benign thyroid nodule (not recorded which). Some clones in this sample may be carry-over from other donors' samples. Source material: blood. The V gene is TRBV19, the J gene TRBJ2-7; possible D gene TRBD1, 6 bases. DNA for the CDR3: TGTGCCAGTAGTATTTTCACAGGGACCTCCTACGAGCAGTACTTC. This sequence encodes CASSIFTGTSYEQYF.